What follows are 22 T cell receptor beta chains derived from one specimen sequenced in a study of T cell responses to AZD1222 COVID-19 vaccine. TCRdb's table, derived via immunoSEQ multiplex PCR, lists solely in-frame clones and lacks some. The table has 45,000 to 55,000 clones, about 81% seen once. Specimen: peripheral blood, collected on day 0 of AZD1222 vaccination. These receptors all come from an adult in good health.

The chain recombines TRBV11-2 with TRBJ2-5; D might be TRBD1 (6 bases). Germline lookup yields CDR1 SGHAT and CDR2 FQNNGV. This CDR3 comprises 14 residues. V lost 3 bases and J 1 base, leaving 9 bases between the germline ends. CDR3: CASSFGTIQETQYF. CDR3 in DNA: TGTGCCAGCAGCTTTGGGACAATCCAAGAGACCCAGTACTTC.

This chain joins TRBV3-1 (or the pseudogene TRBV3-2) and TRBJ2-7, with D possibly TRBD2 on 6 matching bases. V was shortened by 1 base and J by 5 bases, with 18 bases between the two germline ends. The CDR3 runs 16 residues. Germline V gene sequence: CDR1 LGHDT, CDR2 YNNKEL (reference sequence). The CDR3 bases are TGTGCCAGCAGCCAAGTGGCTGGGGGGAGGACCCACGAGCAGTACTTC. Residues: CASSQVAGGRTHEQYF.

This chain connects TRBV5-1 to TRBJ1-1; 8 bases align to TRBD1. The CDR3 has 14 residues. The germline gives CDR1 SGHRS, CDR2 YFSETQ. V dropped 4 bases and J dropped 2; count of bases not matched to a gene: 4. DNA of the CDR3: TGCGCCAGCAGCAGAGACAGGGGAAACACTGAAGCTTTCTTT. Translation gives CASSRDRGNTEAFF. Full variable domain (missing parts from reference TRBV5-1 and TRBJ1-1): KAGVTQTPRYLIKTRGQQVTLSCSPISGHRSVSWYQQTPGQGLQFLFEYFSETQRNKGNFPGRFSGRQFSNSRSEMNVSTLELGDSALYLCASSRDRGNTEAFFGQGTRLTVV.

CDR3 sequence: CASSQVVAGGASGTQYF. For the CDR3, the DNA is TGTGCCAGCAGCCAAGTGGTAGCGGGGGGCGCCTCTGGGACGCAGTATTTT. J is TRBJ2-3 and V is TRBV3-1 (or the pseudogene TRBV3-2); 10 bases match TRBD2. The V and J ends lost 1 base and 9 bases, in that order; junction bases with no gene match: 13. Germline V lookup: CDR1 LGHDT, CDR2 YNNKEL (reference sequence). This CDR3 is 17 amino acids long.

Here the CDR3 reads CASSLGTISTDTQYF. The CDR3 DNA is TGTGCCAGCAGCTTGGGCACAATAAGCACAGATACGCAGTATTTT. The chain employs TRBV5-6 and TRBJ2-3; D is ambiguous. V was clipped by 0 bases and J by 0 bases, with 8 bases between them. CDR1 is SGHDT, CDR2 YYEEEE, per germline. The CDR3 spans 15 residues.

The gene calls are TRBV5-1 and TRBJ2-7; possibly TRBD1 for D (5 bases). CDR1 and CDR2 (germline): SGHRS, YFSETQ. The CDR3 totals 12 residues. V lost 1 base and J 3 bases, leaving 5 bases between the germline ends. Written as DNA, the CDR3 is TGCGCCAGCAGCTTGCAGGGCTACGAGCAGTACTTC. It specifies CASSLQGYEQYF.

The CDR3: CASSPGPSTQHF. CDR3 coding DNA: TGTGCCAGCAGCCCAGGGCCCTCGACCCAGCATTTT. The chain has TRBV6-5 and TRBJ1-5; perhaps TRBD1 as D (5 bases). Germline V gene data show CDR1 as MNHEY and CDR2 as SVGAGI. The length of the CDR3 is 12 residues. Trimming left V 6 bases short and J 11 bases short, with 14 bases between.

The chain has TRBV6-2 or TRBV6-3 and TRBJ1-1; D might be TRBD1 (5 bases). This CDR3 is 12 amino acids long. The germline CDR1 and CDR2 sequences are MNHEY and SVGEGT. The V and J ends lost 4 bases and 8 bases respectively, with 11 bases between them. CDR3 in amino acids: CASSWGGSEAFF. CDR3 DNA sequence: TGTGCCAGCAGTTGGGGGGGGTCAGAAGCTTTCTTT.

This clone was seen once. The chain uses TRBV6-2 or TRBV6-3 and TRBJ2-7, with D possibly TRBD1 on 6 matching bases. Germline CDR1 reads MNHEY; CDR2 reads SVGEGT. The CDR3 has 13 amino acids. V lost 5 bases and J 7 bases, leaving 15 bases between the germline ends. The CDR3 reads CASSHGTSGEQYF. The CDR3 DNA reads TGTGCCAGCAGTCATGGGACAAGTGGGGAGCAGTACTTC.

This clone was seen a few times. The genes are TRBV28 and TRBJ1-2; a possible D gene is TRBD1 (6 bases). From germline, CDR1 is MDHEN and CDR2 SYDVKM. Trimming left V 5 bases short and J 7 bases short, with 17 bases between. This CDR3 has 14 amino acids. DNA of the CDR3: TGTGCCAGCAGTACCACAGGGCCCCGCGGTGGCTACACCTTC. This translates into CASSTTGPRGGYTF.

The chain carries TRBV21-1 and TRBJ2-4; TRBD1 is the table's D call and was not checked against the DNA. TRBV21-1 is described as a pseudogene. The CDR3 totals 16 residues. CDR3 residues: CASSTTGEVAKNIQYF. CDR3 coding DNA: TGTGCCAGCAGCACCACAGGGGAGGTAGCCAAAAACATTCAGTACTTC.

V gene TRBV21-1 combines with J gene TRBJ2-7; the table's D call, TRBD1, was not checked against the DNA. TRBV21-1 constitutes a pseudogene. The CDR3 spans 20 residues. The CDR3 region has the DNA TGTGCCAGCAGCAAAGGCGCTAAGGGACAGGGGGCGATAAGCTCCTACGAGCAGTACTTC. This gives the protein CASSKGAKGQGAISSYEQYF.

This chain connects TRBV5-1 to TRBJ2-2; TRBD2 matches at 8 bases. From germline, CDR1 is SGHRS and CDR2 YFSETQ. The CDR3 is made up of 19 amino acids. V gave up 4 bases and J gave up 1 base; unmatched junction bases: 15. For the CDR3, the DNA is TGCGCCAGCAGCAAAGGAATCTTACTAGCGGAGAGGAACACCGGGGAGCTGTTTTTT. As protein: CASSKGILLAERNTGELFF.

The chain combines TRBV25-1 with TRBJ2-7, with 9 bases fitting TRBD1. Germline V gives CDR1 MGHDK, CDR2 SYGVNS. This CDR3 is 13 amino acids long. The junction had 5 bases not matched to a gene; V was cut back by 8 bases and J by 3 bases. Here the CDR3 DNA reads TGTGCCAGCCGGGGACAGGGAGACTACGAGCAGTACTTC. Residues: CASRGQGDYEQYF.

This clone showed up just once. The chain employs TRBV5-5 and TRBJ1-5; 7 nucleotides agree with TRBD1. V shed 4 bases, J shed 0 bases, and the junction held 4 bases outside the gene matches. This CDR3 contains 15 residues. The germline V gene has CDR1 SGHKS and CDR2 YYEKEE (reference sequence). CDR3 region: CASSRGQISNQPQHF. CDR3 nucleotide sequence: TGTGCCAGCAGCCGGGGACAGATTAGCAATCAGCCCCAGCATTTT.

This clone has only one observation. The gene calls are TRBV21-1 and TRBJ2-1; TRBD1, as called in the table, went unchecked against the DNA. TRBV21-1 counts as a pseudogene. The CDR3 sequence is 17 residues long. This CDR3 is CASSKLALPGSYNEQFF. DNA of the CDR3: TGTGCCAGCAGCAAACTCGCCCTCCCAGGGTCCTACAATGAGCAGTTCTTC.

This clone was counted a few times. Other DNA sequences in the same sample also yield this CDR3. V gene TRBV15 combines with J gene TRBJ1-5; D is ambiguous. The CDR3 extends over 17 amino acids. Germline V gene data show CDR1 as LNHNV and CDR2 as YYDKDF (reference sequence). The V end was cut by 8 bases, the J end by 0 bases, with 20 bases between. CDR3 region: CATSRARTGNSNQPQHF. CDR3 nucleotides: TGTGCCACCTCCCGTGCCCGGACCGGGAATAGCAATCAGCCCCAGCATTTT. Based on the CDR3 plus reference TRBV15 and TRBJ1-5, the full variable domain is DAMVIQNPRYQVTQFGKPVTLSCSQTLNHNVMYWYQQKSSQAPKLLFHYYDKDFNNEADTPDNFQSRRPNTSFCFLDIRSPGLGDTAMYLCATSRARTGNSNQPQHFGDGTRLSIL.

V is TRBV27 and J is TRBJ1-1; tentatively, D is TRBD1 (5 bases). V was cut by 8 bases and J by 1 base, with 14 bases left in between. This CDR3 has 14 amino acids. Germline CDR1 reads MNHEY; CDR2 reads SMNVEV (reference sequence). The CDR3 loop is CASRRGGANTEAFF. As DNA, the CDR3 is TGTGCCAGCCGTAGGGGTGGGGCGAACACTGAAGCTTTCTTT.

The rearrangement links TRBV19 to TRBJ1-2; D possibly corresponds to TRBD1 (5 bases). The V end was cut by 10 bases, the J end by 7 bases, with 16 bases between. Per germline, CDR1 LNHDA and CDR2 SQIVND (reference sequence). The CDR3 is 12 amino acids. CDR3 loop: CATRRGSSGYTF. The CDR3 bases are TGTGCCACCCGGAGGGGTTCCTCTGGCTACACCTTC.

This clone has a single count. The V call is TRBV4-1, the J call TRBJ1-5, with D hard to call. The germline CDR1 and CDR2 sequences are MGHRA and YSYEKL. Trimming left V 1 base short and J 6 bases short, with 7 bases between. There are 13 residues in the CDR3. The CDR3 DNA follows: TGCGCCAGCAGCCAAGGTTGGGGTCAGCCCCAGCATTTT. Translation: CASSQGWGQPQHF.

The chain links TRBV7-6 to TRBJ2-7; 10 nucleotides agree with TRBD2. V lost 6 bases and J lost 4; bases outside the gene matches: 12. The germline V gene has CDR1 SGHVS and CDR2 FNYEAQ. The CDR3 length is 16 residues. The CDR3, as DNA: TGTGCCAGCAGTCCTCCAGCGGGGGGGACGCGATACGAGCAGTACTTC. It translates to CASSPPAGGTRYEQYF.

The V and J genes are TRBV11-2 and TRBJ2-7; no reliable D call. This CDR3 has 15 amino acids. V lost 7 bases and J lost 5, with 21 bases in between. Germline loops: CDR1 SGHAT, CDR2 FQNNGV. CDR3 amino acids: CASTLTAAVTHEQYF. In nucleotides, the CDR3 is TGTGCCAGCACACTAACGGCGGCAGTGACGCACGAGCAGTACTTC.